The source of this T cell receptor beta chain is a study of T-cell memory formation after mild COVID-19 (dated by TCRdb to the early 2020s). About the study as a whole: TCR sequence clusters from the two donors were found to be largely donor specific. In two donors, T-cell clones that expanded and contracted after mild COVID-19 were followed by sequencing TCRalpha and TCRbeta repertoires longitudinally. The cohort comprised two young, previously healthy adult volunteers, one female and one male. The study at large found these results: Some responding clones were detected in pre-infection memory, which suggested that pre-existing cross-reactive memory T cells had joined the SARS-CoV-2 response. Clones that contracted from day 15 to 85 showed balanced CD4/CD8 phenotypes, whereas a second wave of clones that expanded from day 15 to 37 leaned towards CD4+. The study included only a couple of mild cases, and larger cohorts that include severe cases with pre-infection samples were judged to be necessary. Contracting CD4+ clones turned up mainly in the CM and EM memory subsets, whereas EMRA was where CD8+ clones were enriched. The second-wave clones that peaked on day 37 were not confirmed to be SARS-CoV-2 specific.

The CDR3 runs 17 amino acids, cysteine and phenylalanine included. Of all the DNA, just the CDR3 is kept, 51 bases in frame from base 1. The germline V gene (reference sequence) specifies PRHDT as CDR1 and FYEKMQ as CDR2. Trimming takes 5 bases off V and 3 bases off J; junction bases not matched to a gene: 14. This clonotype came up a few times. It has no known antigen specificity. Base-call qualities are not available, and no considerably larger clone is one nucleotide away. Ficoll-Paque density gradient centrifugation was used to isolate PBMCs. The data were produced on an Illumina NovaSeq 6000. TCRalpha and TCRbeta cDNA libraries were built by 5'RACE with constant-segment primers, adding sample barcodes and unique molecular identifiers. Trizol reagent was used to extract RNA from every sample. Library amplification was performed in two PCR steps, and a second sample barcode and Illumina TruSeq adapters were introduced in the second step. Libraries were sequenced on an Illumina NovaSeq with 2 x 150 bp paired-end reads. On the authors' methods: The reads were demultiplexed and collapsed into UMI-guided consensus sequences using migec v1.2.7. Using mixcr v2.1.11, UMI consensuses were aligned to TRA and TRB V and J templates and then assembled into clonotypes. Expanded or contracted clonotypes were those called significant by both edgeR and NoisET, with noise models trained on biological replicates. For edgeR calls, the cutoffs were a false discovery rate-adjusted p below 0.01 and a log2 fold-change threshold of 1. As an exploratory analysis of dynamics, PCA with hierarchical clustering was applied to max-normalized trajectories of the 1000 most abundant clonotypes. Separately sequenced CD4+ and CD8+ repertoires were used to assign the CD4 or CD8 phenotype of responding clones. TCRdb applied fastp at Q25 and MiXCR to the public reads, then kept only in-frame beta chains. CDR3 protein sequences are deduplicated, and each keeps its most common genes and DNA. The V and J calls follow TCRdb's processing rather than the paper's. A total of 400,000 or so distinct CDR3 sequences appear in this sample, about 21% of them only once. About 12% of the sample comes from the top ten.

The clonotype originates from an adult woman who had mild COVID-19 (a few samples of this study predate the infection). The sample titles of this study are shuffled in the database, so cell type and time point are left out; the donor was told from shared clones. Sequencing was done on a sample of PBMCs or a T cell subset sorted from them (not recorded which). The V gene is TRBV13 and the J gene is TRBJ2-7, with 9 bases matching TRBD2. Here the CDR3 is given as CASSRGMPSGRRYEQYF. The nucleotide sequence reads TGTGCCAGCAGCCGAGGAATGCCAAGCGGGAGGCGCTACGAGCAGTACTTC.